Here is one TCR beta chain with its context. V lost 3 bases, J lost 2 bases, and 4 bases stayed unmatched. Per germline, CDR1 LGHNA and CDR2 YSLEER. The CDR3 has 15 residues. These data are taken from a study of T cell changes during pregnancy in multiple sclerosis. Some clones are missing from TCRdb's copy, which holds only in-frame ones; the method was immunoSEQ multiplex PCR. The table has around 66,000 clones, 91% seen once. Sample: peripheral blood, taken after pregnancy. The clonotype was recovered from a female donor in good health, enrolled as a control in a pregnancy study. The chain employs TRBV4-3 and TRBJ2-4, with 7 positions matching TRBD1. CDR3 in DNA: TGCGCCAGCAGCCAGGGGACAGCGACCAAAAACATTCAGTACTTC. Translating gives CASSQGTATKNIQYF.